The clone carrying this TCR beta chain is labeled as medium-sized. Its target is unknown. For CDR3 and TCR beta VDJ profiling, genomic DNA was the template used. One entry per CDR3 protein, called by TCRdb with MiXCR from the reads. The data hold roughly 17,000 distinct CDR3 sequences, with more than 30% observed a single time. Looked up from germline, CDR1 is DFQATT and CDR2 is SNEGSKA (reference sequence). The CDR3 extends over 13 amino acids. V lost 3 bases and J 3 bases, leaving 12 bases between the germline ends. These data belong to a study of CD8+CD57+ T cells in acquired aplastic anemia. Broader study findings: CD8+CD57+ cells from patients were less diverse than total CD4+ and CD8+ pools.

Sequencing was done on patients that had shown CD8+CD57+ cell expansion by flow cytometry. The chain uses TRBV20-1 and TRBJ2-7; D perhaps matches TRBD2 (5 bases). The sequenced sample was CD8+CD57+ T cells sorted from PBMCs. Noted subset: bead-enriched CD8+CD57+ effector memory T cells from SAA patients. The receptor's source is a human donor with aplastic anemia. This CDR3 reads CSARPSTNYEQYF. The CDR3, as DNA: TGCAGTGCTAGGCCATCGACTAACTACGAGCAGTACTTC.